The 23 T cell receptor beta chains presented below share a single source sample, sequenced in a study of cytomegalovirus exposure and HLA in healthy donors. Amplification used 60 Vbeta primers and 13 Jbeta primers. The table came from immunoSEQ multiplex PCR; TCRdb's copy has only in-frame clones and leaves some out. The repertoire consists of approximately 140,000 clones, with roughly three fifths occurring once and the leading ten covering approximately 1.8%. The sequenced material came from PBMCs. Receptors were obtained from a male donor in good health and CMV-seronegative.

This chain links TRBV5-1 with TRBJ2-1, with a possible D match to TRBD1 (6 bases). The CDR3 consists of 14 residues. Germline V CDR1 and CDR2: SGHRS, YFSETQ. V lost 3 bases and J 4 bases, leaving 11 bases between the germline ends. CDR3 nucleotides: TGCGCCAGCAGCTCCGGGACACGATACAATGAGCAGTTCTTC. Translated: CASSSGTRYNEQFF.

This sequence joins TRBV7-8 and TRBJ1-2; D unresolved. With 1 base removed from V and 4 bases from J, the gap between germline ends came to 13 bases. From germline, CDR1 is SGHVS and CDR2 FQNEAQ. The CDR3 length is 15 residues. CDR3 residues: CASSLVDRGGYGYTF. DNA for the CDR3: TGTGCCAGCAGCTTAGTGGATCGGGGTGGCTATGGCTACACCTTC.

This clone was detected a few times. The chain is built from TRBV5-1 and TRBJ1-4; the D gene is possibly TRBD1 (6 bases). V lost 2 bases, J lost 8 bases, and 13 bases lay in between. Germline lookup yields CDR1 SGHRS and CDR2 YFSETQ. The CDR3 runs 14 residues. The CDR3 DNA is TGCGCCAGCAGCTTCCAGGGGCGAGACGAAAAACTGTTTTTT. Its translation is CASSFQGRDEKLFF.

The chain links TRBV18 to TRBJ1-1; D ambiguous. V lost 3 bases and J 6 bases, leaving 14 bases between the germline ends. The germline gives CDR1 KGHSH, CDR2 LQKENI. The CDR3 covers 14 residues. The CDR3 spells CASSPAWAGAEAFF. CDR3 coding DNA: TGTGCCAGCTCACCCGCCTGGGCCGGGGCTGAAGCTTTCTTT. Variable domain in full (rest from reference TRBV18 and TRBJ1-1): NAGVMQNPRHLVRRRGQEARLRCSPMKGHSHVYWYRQLPEEGLKFMVYLQKENIIDESGMPKERFSAEFPKEGPSILRIQQVVRGDSAAYFCASSPAWAGAEAFFGQGTRLTVV.

There are a few counts of this clone. V gene TRBV18 combines with J gene TRBJ2-3; D is undetermined. The CDR3 contains 15 residues. Trimming took off 0 bases at V and 6 bases at J, with 13 bases between the two ends. Per the germline V gene, CDR1 is KGHSH and CDR2 is LQKENI. The CDR3 DNA reads TGTGCCAGCTCACCACCGAGTTCAGGCCCCGATACGCAGTATTTT. Its translation is CASSPPSSGPDTQYF. The whole variable domain, remainder taken from reference TRBV18 and TRBJ2-3, is NAGVMQNPRHLVRRRGQEARLRCSPMKGHSHVYWYRQLPEEGLKFMVYLQKENIIDESGMPKERFSAEFPKEGPSILRIQQVVRGDSAAYFCASSPPSSGPDTQYFGPGTRLTVL.

This clone was counted a few times. The chain combines TRBV2 with TRBJ1-5, with 9 bases that match TRBD1. CDR3 length: 14 amino acids. V lost 6 bases to trimming and J lost 7 bases; unmatched junction nucleotides: 7. In germline, CDR1 is SNHLY, CDR2 FYNNEI. As DNA, the CDR3 is TGTGCCAGCAGCCCAGACAGGGGGGAACAGCCCCAGCATTTT. Its translation: CASSPDRGEQPQHF.

The table lists this clone with a few counts. The V gene is TRBV28, the J gene TRBJ2-1, with 7 bases that match TRBD2. CDR3 size: 16 residues. The germline CDR1 and CDR2 sequences are MDHEN and SYDVKM. J gave up 5 bases and V 10 bases, and 17 bases lay outside the gene matches. The CDR3: CATLGWGGLQHNEQFF. DNA for the CDR3: TGTGCCACCCTGGGGTGGGGGGGACTCCAACACAATGAGCAGTTCTTC.

V and J are TRBV28 and TRBJ1-2; 8 bases line up with TRBD1. There are 13 residues in the CDR3. Germline V CDR1 and CDR2: MDHEN, SYDVKM. V trimming: 5 bases; J trimming: 5 bases; junction bases outside the gene matches: 4. In DNA, the CDR3 is TGTGCCAGCAGTGAACAGGGGGTGTATGGCTACACCTTC. It translates to CASSEQGVYGYTF.

J is TRBJ1-4 and V is TRBV5-8; perhaps TRBD1 as D (6 bases). Germline V CDR1 and CDR2: SGHTS, YDEGEE. The germline V and J ends were trimmed by 5 bases and 4 bases, with 12 bases remaining between them. This CDR3 spans 14 amino acids. The DNA of the CDR3 is TGTGCCAGCAGTCTTAGACAGGTTAATGAAAAACTGTTTTTT. Translated, it gives CASSLRQVNEKLFF.

This chain uses TRBV19 with TRBJ2-3, with a possible D match to TRBD2 (6 bases). Trimming pared 1 base from V and 1 base from J, leaving 12 bases between. This CDR3 contains 16 residues. CDR1 LNHDA and CDR2 SQIVND come from the germline V gene (reference sequence). The CDR3 region has the DNA TGTGCCAGTAGTATAGCAACTAGCTCCGGCACAGATACGCAGTATTTT. It translates to CASSIATSSGTDTQYF. The entire variable domain, with the rest obtained from reference TRBV19 and TRBJ2-3, is as follows: DGGITQSPKYLFRKEGQNVTLSCEQNLNHDAMYWYRQDPGQGLRLIYYSQIVNDFQKGDIAEGYSVSREKKESFPLTVTSAQKNPTAFYLCASSIATSSGTDTQYFGPGTRLTVL.

In this sample, this clone turned up a few times. J is TRBJ1-2 and V is TRBV7-9, with D unresolved. The CDR3 consists of 15 residues. Trimming pared 0 bases from V and 3 bases from J, leaving 11 bases between. CDR1 is SEHNR and CDR2 is FQNEAQ in the germline V gene (reference sequence). As DNA, the CDR3 is TGTGCCAGCAGCTTAGCGGCCAATTGGTACTATGGCTACACCTTC. Translating it yields CASSLAANWYYGYTF. Looking up the rest from reference TRBV7-9 and TRBJ1-2 gives the full variable domain: DTGVSQNPRHKITKRGQNVTFRCDPISEHNRLYWYRQTLGQGPEFLTYFQNEAQLEKSRLLSDRFSAERPKGSFSTLEIQRTEQGDSAMYLCASSLAANWYYGYTFGSGTRLTVV.

CDR3 nucleotides: TGTGCCAGCAGCTTCGGAGTAAACTACGAGCAGTACTTC. As protein: CASSFGVNYEQYF. The chain has TRBV5-4 and TRBJ2-7; D call uncertain. V was trimmed by 2 bases and J by 3 bases, leaving 9 bases between them. The CDR3 runs to 13 residues. Germline lookup yields CDR1 SGHNT and CDR2 YYREEE (reference sequence). The full variable domain, completed using reference TRBV5-4 and TRBJ2-7, is ETGVTQSPTHLIKTRGQQVTLRCSSQSGHNTVSWYQQALGQGPQFIFQYYREEENGRGNFPPRFSGLQFPNYSSELNVNALELDDSALYLCASSFGVNYEQYFGPGTRLTVT.

CDR3 nucleotides: TGTGCCAGCAGCAGGGGGGGGGATCAGCCCCAGCATTTT. Translating gives CASSRGGDQPQHF. The chain joins TRBV5-4 to TRBJ1-5; tentative D call: TRBD1 (6 bases). CDR1 SGHNT and CDR2 YYREEE come from the germline V gene (reference sequence). The CDR3 extends over 13 amino acids. V shed 4 bases and J shed 5 bases, with 10 bases lying between them.

This clone was seen a single time. The gene calls are TRBV9 and TRBJ1-1; maybe TRBD1 (6 bases). The germline gives CDR1 SGDLS, CDR2 YYNGEE. CDR3 size: 18 residues. The ends were cut back, 3 bases at V and 0 bases at J, with 21 bases in the middle. DNA of the CDR3: TGTGCCAGCAGCGGTAGCCCCGGGACAAACGTTTTGAACACTGAAGCTTTCTTT. This encodes CASSGSPGTNVLNTEAFF. Drawing the rest from reference TRBV9 and TRBJ1-1, the complete variable domain is DSGVTQTPKHLITATGQRVTLRCSPRSGDLSVYWYQQSLDQGLQFLIQYYNGEERAKGNILERFSAQQFPDLHSELNLSSLELGDSALYFCASSGSPGTNVLNTEAFFGQGTRLTVV.

This clone has only a few counts. The CDR3 protein is CASSPLGGQGHGYTF. The DNA for the CDR3 is TGCGCCAGCAGCCCCCTCGGGGGACAGGGACATGGCTACACCTTC. The chain has TRBV5-1 and TRBJ1-2, with 9 bases matching TRBD1. Germline V lookup: CDR1 SGHRS, CDR2 YFSETQ. The CDR3 covers 15 residues. Trimming at V came to 4 bases and at J to 6 bases, leaving 10 bases not matched to a gene.

J is TRBJ1-1 and V is TRBV6-5; 8 bases fit TRBD1. The CDR3 extends over 13 amino acids. The ends lost 4 bases at V and 4 bases at J; junction bases unmatched: 2. CDR1 and CDR2 from the germline V gene are MNHEY and SVGAGI. The CDR3 is CASSSQGATEAFF. The CDR3 coding sequence is TGTGCCAGCAGTTCTCAGGGGGCCACTGAAGCTTTCTTT.

The chain uses TRBV6-1 and TRBJ2-3; D remains unclear. Germline CDR1 MNHNS, CDR2 SASEGT. V was shortened by 3 bases and J by 1 base, with 11 bases between the two germline ends. The CDR3 is made up of 15 amino acids. The CDR3 is CASSDKWQGTDTQYF. The CDR3 region has the DNA TGTGCCAGCAGTGATAAGTGGCAGGGCACAGATACGCAGTATTTT.

The chain couples TRBV2 to TRBJ2-3; weak D call: TRBD2 (6 bases). The CDR3 is made up of 18 amino acids. Germline CDR1 reads SNHLY; CDR2 reads FYNNEI. Trimming stripped 3 bases from V and 2 bases from J, with 21 bases between. CDR3 residues: CASSDPVTGEINTDTQYF. In DNA form, the CDR3 reads TGTGCCAGCAGTGATCCCGTAACGGGGGAGATTAACACAGATACGCAGTATTTT.

The chain links TRBV9 to TRBJ2-1; the match to TRBD2 covers 7 bases. Unmatched junction bases numbered 7, after V lost 4 bases and J lost 3 bases. The CDR3 loop spans 15 amino acids. CDR1 SGDLS and CDR2 YYNGEE come from the germline V gene. CDR3: CASSQGLDYYNEQFF. Here the CDR3 DNA reads TGTGCCAGCAGCCAAGGACTAGACTACTACAATGAGCAGTTCTTC. The whole variable domain, filled in from reference TRBV9 and TRBJ2-1, reads DSGVTQTPKHLITATGQRVTLRCSPRSGDLSVYWYQQSLDQGLQFLIQYYNGEERAKGNILERFSAQQFPDLHSELNLSSLELGDSALYFCASSQGLDYYNEQFFGPGTRLTVL.

The chain employs TRBV5-8 and TRBJ2-2; no clear D. The germline CDR1 and CDR2 sequences are SGHTS and YDEGEE. The CDR3 contains 13 residues. V was clipped by 4 bases and J by 5 bases, with 9 bases between them. As DNA, the CDR3 is TGTGCCAGCAGCCCCAGGTCGACCGGGGAGCTGTTTTTT. Its translation is CASSPRSTGELFF.

This clone was detected only a few times. V usage is TRBV18 and J usage is TRBJ2-7, with 7 positions matching TRBD1. The CDR3 runs to 15 residues. Germline-derived CDR1 and CDR2 are KGHSH and LQKENI. V shed 2 bases and J 3 bases; nucleotides not matched to a gene: 7. The CDR3 DNA sequence: TGTGCCAGCTCACCATTAAGGCAGGGGGTCTACGAGCAGTACTTC. As protein: CASSPLRQGVYEQYF.

The rearrangement joins TRBV7-3 to TRBJ1-6; 10 bases map to TRBD1. The V segment lost 6 bases and the J segment 14 bases; nucleotides outside the gene matches: 10. CDR1 is SGHTA and CDR2 is FQGTGA in the germline V gene. This CDR3 is built from 14 residues. The CDR3 region is CASRKGQGGRTLHF. In DNA, the CDR3 is TGTGCCAGCAGAAAAGGACAGGGGGGTCGAACCCTCCACTTT. Variable domain in full (rest from reference TRBV7-3 and TRBJ1-6): GAGVSQTPSNKVTEKGKYVELRCDPISGHTALYWYRQSLGQGPEFLIYFQGTGAADDSGLPNDRFFAVRPEGSVSTLKIQRTERGDSAVYLCASRKGQGGRTLHFGNGTRLTVT.

The rearrangement joins TRBV7-9 to TRBJ1-4; no definite D call. The V and J ends lost 3 bases and 5 bases respectively, with 13 bases between them. Looked up from germline, CDR1 is SEHNR and CDR2 is FQNEAQ (reference sequence). The CDR3 has 15 amino acids. In DNA, the CDR3 is TGTGCCAGCAGCTTTTCAGGCAGACACAATGAAAAACTGTTTTTT. Translated, it gives CASSFSGRHNEKLFF. The whole variable domain, filled in from reference TRBV7-9 and TRBJ1-4, reads DTGVSQNPRHKITKRGQNVTFRCDPISEHNRLYWYRQTLGQGPEFLTYFQNEAQLEKSRLLSDRFSAERPKGSFSTLEIQRTEQGDSAMYLCASSFSGRHNEKLFFGSGTQLSVL.